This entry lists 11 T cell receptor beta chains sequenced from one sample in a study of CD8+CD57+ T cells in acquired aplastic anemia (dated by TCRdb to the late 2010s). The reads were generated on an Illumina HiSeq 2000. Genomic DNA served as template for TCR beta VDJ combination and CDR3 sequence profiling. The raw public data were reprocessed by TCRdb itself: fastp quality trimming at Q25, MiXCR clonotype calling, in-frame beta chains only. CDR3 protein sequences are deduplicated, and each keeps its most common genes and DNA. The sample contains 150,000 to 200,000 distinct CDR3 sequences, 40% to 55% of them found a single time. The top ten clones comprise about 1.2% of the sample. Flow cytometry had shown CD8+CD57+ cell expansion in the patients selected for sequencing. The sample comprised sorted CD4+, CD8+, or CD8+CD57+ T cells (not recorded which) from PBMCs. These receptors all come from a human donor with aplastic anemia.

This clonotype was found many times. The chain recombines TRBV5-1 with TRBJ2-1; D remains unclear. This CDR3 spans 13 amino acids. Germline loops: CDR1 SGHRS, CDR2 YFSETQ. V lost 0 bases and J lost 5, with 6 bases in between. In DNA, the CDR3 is TGCGCCAGCAGCTTGGGGGCCGACAATGAGCAGTTCTTC. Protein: CASSLGADNEQFF.

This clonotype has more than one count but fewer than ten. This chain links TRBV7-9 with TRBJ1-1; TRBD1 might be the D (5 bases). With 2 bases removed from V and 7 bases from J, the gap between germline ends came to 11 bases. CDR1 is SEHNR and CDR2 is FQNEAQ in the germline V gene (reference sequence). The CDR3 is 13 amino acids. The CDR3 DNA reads TGTGCCAGCAGCTTACCGGGGACCGATGAAGCTTTCTTT. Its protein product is CASSLPGTDEAFF.

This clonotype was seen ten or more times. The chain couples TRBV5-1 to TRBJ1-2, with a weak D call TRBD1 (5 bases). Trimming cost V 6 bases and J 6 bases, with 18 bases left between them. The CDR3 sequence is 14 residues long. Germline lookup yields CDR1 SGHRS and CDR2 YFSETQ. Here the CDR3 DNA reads TGCGCCAGCACCCCGGGGAGGGGCGAGGATGGCTACACCTTC. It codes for CASTPGRGEDGYTF.

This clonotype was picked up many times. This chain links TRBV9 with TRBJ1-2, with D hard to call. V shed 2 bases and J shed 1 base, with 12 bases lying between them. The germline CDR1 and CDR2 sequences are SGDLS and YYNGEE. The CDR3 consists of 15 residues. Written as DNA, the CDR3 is TGTGCCAGCAGCGTTGGGCAGAGCCTTAACTATGGCTACACCTTC. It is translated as CASSVGQSLNYGYTF.

The CDR3 loop reads CASSAEGGTQYF. The CDR3 nucleotides are TGTGCCAGCAGCGCAGAGGGGGGGACCCAGTACTTC. J is TRBJ2-5 and V is TRBV9; either TRBD1 or TRBD2 may supply D (6 bases each). The CDR3 covers 12 residues. V gave up 3 bases and J gave up 7 bases, with 10 bases separating them. The V gene's germline CDR1 is SGDLS and CDR2 YYNGEE.

CDR3 sequence (DNA): TGCGCCAGCAGCTTCAACGGGAACACTGAAGCTTTCTTT. This gives the protein CASSFNGNTEAFF. The rearrangement links TRBV5-1 to TRBJ1-1; no definite D call. Per germline, CDR1 SGHRS and CDR2 YFSETQ. This CDR3 comprises 13 residues. The V and J ends lost 2 bases and 1 base respectively, with 6 bases between them.

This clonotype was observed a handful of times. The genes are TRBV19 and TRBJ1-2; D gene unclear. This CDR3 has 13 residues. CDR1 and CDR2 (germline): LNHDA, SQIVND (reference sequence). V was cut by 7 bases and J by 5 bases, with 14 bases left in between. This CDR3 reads CASTLDRIYGYTF. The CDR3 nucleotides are TGTGCCAGTACCCTGGACCGGATTTATGGCTACACCTTC.

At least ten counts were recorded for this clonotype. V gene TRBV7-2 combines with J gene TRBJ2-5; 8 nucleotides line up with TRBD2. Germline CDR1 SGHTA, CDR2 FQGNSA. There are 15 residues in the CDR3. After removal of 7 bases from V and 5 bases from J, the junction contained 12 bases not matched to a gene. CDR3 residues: CASTLSSLAGETQYF. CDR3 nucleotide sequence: TGTGCCAGCACCCTATCGAGTCTAGCGGGTGAGACCCAGTACTTC.

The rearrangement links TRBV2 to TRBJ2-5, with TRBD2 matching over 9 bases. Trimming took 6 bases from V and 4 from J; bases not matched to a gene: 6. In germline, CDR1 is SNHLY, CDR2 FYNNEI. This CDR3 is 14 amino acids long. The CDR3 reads CASSPQLAGETQYF. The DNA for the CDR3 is TGTGCCAGCAGCCCTCAACTAGCGGGAGAGACCCAGTACTTC.

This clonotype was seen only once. The CDR3 protein is CASSHRQDYSPLHF. CDR3 nucleotides: TGTGCCAGCAGCCACCGACAGGATTACTCACCCCTCCACTTT. The chain combines TRBV14 with TRBJ1-6; D might be TRBD1 (6 bases). Germline loops: CDR1 SGHDN, CDR2 FVKESK. Trimming shortened V by 3 bases and J by 10 bases, and 13 bases separated the two germline ends. The CDR3 length is 14 residues.

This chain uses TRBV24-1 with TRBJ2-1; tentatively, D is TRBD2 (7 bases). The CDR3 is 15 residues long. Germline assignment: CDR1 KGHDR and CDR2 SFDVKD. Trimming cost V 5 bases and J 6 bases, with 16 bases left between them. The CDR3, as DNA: TGTGCCACCAGTGCTAGGGGGGGCCCCGGCAATGAGCAGTTCTTC. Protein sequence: CATSARGGPGNEQFF.